The 8 T cell receptor beta chains listed next were all sequenced from one sample in a study of control samples from healthy donors and cancer patients. The table came from immunoSEQ multiplex PCR; TCRdb's copy has only in-frame clones and leaves some out. The sample carries 170,000 or so clones, roughly 94% recorded once. The sample consisted of blood. The receptors stem from a woman aged 35 to 49 in good health.

The chain joins TRBV19 to TRBJ1-1, with 8 bases fitting TRBD1. The ends lost 4 bases at V and 0 bases at J; junction bases unmatched: 1. The CDR3 is 14 residues long. Germline assignment: CDR1 LNHDA and CDR2 SQIVND (reference sequence). CDR3 coding DNA: TGTGCCAGTAGTACGGGACAGGTGAACACTGAAGCTTTCTTT. Amino acids: CASSTGQVNTEAFF.

The gene calls are TRBV19 and TRBJ2-7, with D perhaps TRBD1 (6 bases). The germline V gene encodes CDR1 LNHDA and CDR2 SQIVND (reference sequence). V lost 6 bases to trimming and J lost 5 bases, with 17 bases between them. The CDR3 has 14 residues. The CDR3 loop reads CASRDPGQTNEQYF. CDR3 sequence (DNA): TGTGCCAGTAGAGACCCGGGACAAACAAACGAGCAGTACTTC.

J is TRBJ2-7 and V is TRBV4-3; D is ambiguous. Between the trimmed V and J ends, which lost 0 bases and 2 bases, there was a span of 11 bases. CDR1 LGHNA and CDR2 YSLEER come from the germline V gene. This CDR3 region has 15 residues. CDR3 residues: CASSQDFAKPYEQYF. Written as DNA, the CDR3 is TGCGCCAGCAGCCAAGATTTCGCCAAACCCTACGAGCAGTACTTC.

This sequence joins TRBV2 and TRBJ1-1; D unresolved. This CDR3 contains 15 residues. The V and J ends lost 7 bases and 1 base respectively, with 16 bases between them. CDR1 is SNHLY, CDR2 FYNNEI, per germline. The CDR3 DNA follows: TGTGCCAGCACCAAAAGGGCTCCAGGGAACACTGAAGCTTTCTTT. Translated, it gives CASTKRAPGNTEAFF.

This chain links TRBV10-3 with TRBJ1-1; a weak D match, TRBD1 (6 bases). Per the germline V gene, CDR1 is ENHRY and CDR2 is SYGVKD. V lost 8 bases to trimming and J lost 0 bases, with 10 bases between them. The CDR3 consists of 13 residues. The CDR3 sequence is CAIGGAVNTEAFF. CDR3 nucleotides: TGTGCCATCGGGGGGGCAGTGAACACTGAAGCTTTCTTT.

This chain's CDR3 is CASSLNGGNYGYTF. The CDR3 DNA follows: TGTGCCAGCAGCTTAAACGGAGGAAACTATGGCTACACCTTC. The chain links TRBV7-2 to TRBJ1-2; D unresolved. Trimming shortened V by 2 bases and J by 2 bases, and 9 bases separated the two germline ends. The CDR3 sequence is 14 residues long. The germline CDR1 and CDR2 sequences are SGHTA and FQGNSA.

The chain uses TRBV5-8 and TRBJ1-5; D not resolved. CDR1 is SGHTS and CDR2 is YDEGEE in the germline V gene. This CDR3 has 15 residues. Trimming pared 0 bases from V and 0 bases from J, leaving 7 bases between. The CDR3 region is CASSLGFGSNQPQHF. The CDR3 DNA follows: TGTGCCAGCAGCTTGGGATTCGGTAGCAATCAGCCCCAGCATTTT.

The chain recombines TRBV5-4 with TRBJ1-1; perhaps TRBD1 as D (5 bases). This CDR3 region has 15 residues. Trimming cost V 2 bases and J 1 base, with 12 bases left between them. Germline V lookup: CDR1 SGHNT, CDR2 YYREEE (reference sequence). CDR3 nucleotide sequence: TGTGCCAGCAGCTTAAGGACGGGGACGAACACTGAAGCTTTCTTT. Translation gives CASSLRTGTNTEAFF.